This T cell receptor beta chain originates from a study of blood T cell repertoires in COVID-19. Repertoires were generated with immunoSEQ multiplex PCR, while TCRdb's copy carries only in-frame clones and drops some. The data show 95,000 to 150,000 clones, roughly four fifths seen once. V lost 3 bases and J lost 0; bases outside the gene matches: 5. From germline, CDR1 is SGHVS and CDR2 FNYEAQ. This CDR3 is 16 amino acids long. The sample was peripheral blood. The rearrangement uses TRBV7-6 and TRBJ2-3; 8 positions match TRBD2. The TCR comes from an elderly man with COVID-19, enrolled during active disease. The CDR3 here is CASSFTSGSSTDTQYF. DNA of the CDR3: TGTGCCAGCAGCTTCACTAGCGGATCTAGCACAGATACGCAGTATTTT.